Listed below are T cell receptor beta chains from one sample, sequenced in a study of cytomegalovirus exposure and HLA in healthy donors. The repertoire was sequenced with immunoSEQ multiplex PCR; TCRdb's copy has only in-frame clones and lacks some. The top ten hold over 20% of the sample, which has about 85,000 clones, about 80% seen once. The sequenced sample was PBMCs. These receptors came from a woman aged 50 to 60 in good health and CMV-seropositive. Each CDR3 is given with its conserved first and last residue. A D gene is named only where the DNA matches it firmly. Some rows mark clone size as missing; the rest say once, few, many or name a class of expanded clone.

TRBV7-9,16,TRBJ2-2,TRBD2,NA,TGTGCCAGCAGCCCCTATAGCGGGAGCGGCACCGGGGAGCTGTTTTTT,CASSPYSGSGTGELFF
TRBV7-8,15,TRBJ2-1,TRBD2,NA,TGTGCCAGCAGCTTATACTCGAGCGGGGGGGGTGAGCAGTTCTTC,CASSLYSSGGGEQFF
TRBV30,15,TRBJ1-1,NA,NA,TGTGCCTGGACCCTCCCGGGGGGCCTGAACACTGAAGCTTTCTTT,CAWTLPGGLNTEAFF
TRBV4-1,14,TRBJ2-4,NA,NA,TGCGCCAGCAGCCAGCCGGGAACCAAAAACATTCAGTACTTC,CASSQPGTKNIQYF
TRBV7-9,15,TRBJ1-1,TRBD1,NA,TGTGCCAGCAGCTTAGATAGGGGACAGGGGACTGAAGCTTTCTTT,CASSLDRGQGTEAFF
TRBV12-5,14,TRBJ2-1,NA,NA,TGTGCTAGTGGTTTGGGTCAGCTAGACAATGAGCAGTTCTTC,CASGLGQLDNEQFF
TRBV6-4,14,TRBJ2-2,TRBD2,NA,TGTGCCAGCAGCGCGGGAGTAAACACCGGGGAGCTGTTTTTT,CASSAGVNTGELFF
TRBV21-1,14,TRBJ1-1,NA,NA,TGTGCCAGCAGCCCACAGGGGGCGGACACTGAAGCTTTCTTT,CASSPQGADTEAFF
TRBV6-1,15,TRBJ2-7,TRBD1,many,TGTGCCAGCAGTGAAATGGGGGACAGGGCCTACGAGCAGTACTTC,CASSEMGDRAYEQYF
TRBV30,13,TRBJ2-1,NA,once,TGTGCCTGGAGCCAGGACTTCCACAATGAGCAGTTCTTC,CAWSQDFHNEQFF
TRBV30,15,TRBJ1-1,NA,NA,TGTGCCTGGAGAGGAAGCGATTGGGTACACACTGAAGCTTTCTTT,CAWRGSDWVHTEAFF
TRBV29-1,15,TRBJ2-3,TRBD2,few,TGCAGCGTTGAAGCTCTAGCGGGAAGCACAGATACGCAGTATTTT,CSVEALAGSTDTQYF
TRBV7-9,15,TRBJ2-7,NA,many,TGTGCCAGCAGCTTAGCTTGGAGGGGTTTCGGCGAGCAGTACTTC,CASSLAWRGFGEQYF
TRBV27,14,TRBJ2-1,NA,NA,TGTGCCAGCAGTCCAGCTACAGGGTACAATGAGCAGTTCTTC,CASSPATGYNEQFF
TRBV7-8,15,TRBJ2-1,TRBD2,NA,TGTGCCAGCAGCTTCGGGACTAGCGCCCACAATGAGCAGTTCTTC,CASSFGTSAHNEQFF
TRBV5-1,15,TRBJ2-5,TRBD1,NA,TGCGCCAGCAGCTTGGATGGGACAGGGCAAGAGACCCAGTACTTC,CASSLDGTGQETQYF
TRBV5-1,15,TRBJ2-1,NA,NA,TGCGCCAGCAGCTTGGTTACAGGCGTCTACAATGAGCAGTTCTTC,CASSLVTGVYNEQFF
TRBV21-1,17,TRBJ2-2,NA,NA,TGTGCCAGCAGCGGGACTAGCGGGAGAGAATACACCGGGGAGCTGTTTTTT,CASSGTSGREYTGELFF
TRBV11-3,16,TRBJ1-4,NA,NA,TGTGCCAGCAGCTTAGGGGACTTCTCAACTAATGAAAAACTGTTTTTT,CASSLGDFSTNEKLFF
TRBV18,13,TRBJ1-2,NA,NA,TGTGCCAGCTCACCCGGGTTTAACTATGGCTACACCTTC,CASSPGFNYGYTF
TRBV27,14,TRBJ2-7,TRBD2,NA,TGTGCCAGCAGTCTGGGACTAGCGGGTTACGAGCAGTACTTC,CASSLGLAGYEQYF
TRBV5-8,12,TRBJ1-5,NA,few,TGTGCCGTCGGGACTTGGGATCAGCCCCAGCATTTT,CAVGTWDQPQHF
TRBV5-1,14,TRBJ2-2,NA,once,TGCGCCACTTCGGACAGTCTTAACACCGGGGAGCTGTTTTTT,CATSDSLNTGELFF
TRBV5-1,16,TRBJ2-5,TRBD1,NA,TGCGCCAGCAGCCCAGTGGAGACAGGGGCTGGAGAGACCCAGTACTTC,CASSPVETGAGETQYF
TRBV6-1,15,TRBJ2-1,TRBD1,NA,TGTGCCAGCAGTAGATGGACAGGGGAGGTCAATGAGCAGTTCTTC,CASSRWTGEVNEQFF
TRBV7-9,15,TRBJ2-1,TRBD2,once,TGTGCCAGCAGCTTGCTGTGGACTAGCGGGAGTGAGCAGTTCTTC,CASSLLWTSGSEQFF
TRBV7-2,12,TRBJ2-1,TRBD1,NA,TGTGCCAGCAGCCCACAGGGGGCTGGGCAGTTCTTC,CASSPQGAGQFF
TRBV7-6,15,TRBJ2-7,TRBD1,few,TGTGCCAGCAGCGGCCTCAGCGACAGGGACTACGAGCAGTACTTC,CASSGLSDRDYEQYF
TRBV11-2,17,TRBJ2-4,NA,NA,TGTGCCAGCAGCTTAGATCAATACTCCCTAGCCAAAAACATTCAGTACTTC,CASSLDQYSLAKNIQYF
TRBV30,17,TRBJ1-6,NA,NA,TGTGCCTGGATCAGGGGTCGACCGAGCTCCTATAATTCCCCCCTCCACTTT,CAWIRGRPSSYNSPLHF
TRBV6-1,15,TRBJ2-5,NA,NA,TGTGCCAGCAGCAAGGGGGGGCAGACGAAAGAGACCCAGTACTTC,CASSKGGQTKETQYF
TRBV10-2,13,TRBJ2-2,NA,NA,TGCGCCAGTGGGGGGTGGGGCACCGGGGAGCTGTTTTTT,CASGGWGTGELFF
TRBV6-6,12,TRBJ2-7,NA,NA,TGTGCCAGTAAAGACAGTCCCTACGAGCAGTACTTC,CASKDSPYEQYF
TRBV7-2,15,TRBJ1-6,TRBD1,NA,TGTGCCAGCAGCTCCAGGACAGGGGGTTATTCACCCCTCCACTTT,CASSSRTGGYSPLHF
TRBV29-1,12,TRBJ2-1,TRBD1,NA,TGCAGCGCTGGGACAGGGGTTTATGAGCAGTTCTTC,CSAGTGVYEQFF
TRBV18,13,TRBJ1-2,NA,once,TGTGCCAGCTCACCACTTCTCGGGGACAGCTACACCTTC,CASSPLLGDSYTF
TRBV30,12,TRBJ1-1,NA,once,TGTGCCTGGAGTGTTTCTCACACTGAAGCTTTCTTT,CAWSVSHTEAFF
TRBV2,16,TRBJ2-2,NA,NA,TGTGCCAGCAGTGAAGATTTAGGGGGTCTTACCGGGGAGCTGTTTTTT,CASSEDLGGLTGELFF
TRBV29-1,11,TRBJ1-2,NA,NA,TGCAGCGTTGAACAGAACTATGGCTACACCTTC,CSVEQNYGYTF
TRBV29-1,15,TRBJ1-3,NA,NA,TGCAGCTCCCCTTGCAGGGGATGCTCCGGAAACACCATATATTTT,CSSPCRGCSGNTIYF
TRBV6-1,15,TRBJ1-2,NA,NA,TGTGCCAGCAGTGAAGCAGACAGGCGTAACTATGGCTACACCTTC,CASSEADRRNYGYTF
TRBV27,16,TRBJ2-5,NA,NA,TGTGCCAGCAGTTTATCGATTTCTATGCTTAAAGAGACCCAGTACTTC,CASSLSISMLKETQYF
TRBV7-9,19,TRBJ2-2,TRBD2,NA,TGTTCCAGCAGCTTAGGGGTTGTCAGCGGGAGTAGGCGCACCGGGGAGCTGTTTTTT,CSSSLGVVSGSRRTGELFF
TRBV6-5,15,TRBJ2-5,TRBD2,NA,TGTGCCAGCAGTTACTCGGCGGGGGGGGGCGAGACCCAGTACTTC,CASSYSAGGGETQYF
TRBV6-1,14,TRBJ2-2,NA,NA,TGTGCCAGCACCTTATCCCAGGGGACCGGGGAGCTGTTTTTT,CASTLSQGTGELFF
TRBV25-1,16,TRBJ1-6,NA,NA,TGTGCCAGTCAATCGGACAGTCGGTCCTATAATTCACCCCTCCACTTT,CASQSDSRSYNSPLHF
TRBV5-1,14,TRBJ2-7,NA,NA,TGCGCCAGCAGCCCCGAGCGCTCGCCCTACGAGCAGTACTTC,CASSPERSPYEQYF
TRBV2,13,TRBJ1-1,NA,NA,TGTGCCAGCGTTAGCCAGGGGAACACTGAAGCTTTCTTT,CASVSQGNTEAFF
TRBV5-6,15,TRBJ1-5,NA,few,TGTGCCAGCAGCTTCTTAGGACGGGATAATCAGCCCCAGCATTTT,CASSFLGRDNQPQHF
TRBV7-6,15,TRBJ1-6,TRBD1,NA,TGTGCCAGCAGCTTTGCCAGGGGGCGTGATTCACCCCTCCACTTT,CASSFARGRDSPLHF
TRBV4-1,15,TRBJ2-3,NA,NA,TGCGCCAGCAGCCAAGAGGGACATCAGGCGGATACGCAGTATTTT,CASSQEGHQADTQYF